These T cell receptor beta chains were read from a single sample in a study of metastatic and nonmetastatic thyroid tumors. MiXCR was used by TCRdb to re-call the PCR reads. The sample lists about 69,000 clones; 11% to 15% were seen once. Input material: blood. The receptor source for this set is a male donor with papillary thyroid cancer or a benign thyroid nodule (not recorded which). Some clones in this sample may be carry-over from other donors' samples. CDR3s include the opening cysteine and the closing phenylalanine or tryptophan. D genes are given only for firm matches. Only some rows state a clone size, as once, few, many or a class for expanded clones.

CDR3aa: CASSPEDLTYNEQFF; CDR3nt: TGTGCCAGTAGTCCCGAGGACCTTACCTACAATGAGCAGTTCTTC; abundance: -; len: 15; v_gene: TRBV19; d_gene: -; j_gene: TRBJ2-1
CDR3aa: CASTRYDGEQFF; CDR3nt: TGTGCCAGCACCCGTTATGACGGAGAGCAGTTCTTC; abundance: many; len: 12; v_gene: TRBV12-3/TRBV12-4; d_gene: -; j_gene: TRBJ2-1
CDR3aa: CASSQDERTSGSNRADTQYF; CDR3nt: TGTGCCAGCAGCCAAGATGAAAGGACTAGCGGGAGTAATAGGGCAGATACGCAGTATTTT; abundance: many; len: 20; v_gene: TRBV14; d_gene: TRBD2; j_gene: TRBJ2-3
CDR3aa: CASSYTLRKETQYF; CDR3nt: TGTGCCAGCAGTTACACCTTGCGGAAAGAGACCCAGTACTTC; abundance: many; len: 14; v_gene: TRBV6-2/TRBV6-3; d_gene: -; j_gene: TRBJ2-5
CDR3aa: CASSFGTSPGETQYF; CDR3nt: TGCGCCAGCAGCTTCGGGACTAGCCCCGGGGAGACCCAGTACTTC; abundance: many; len: 15; v_gene: TRBV5-1; d_gene: TRBD2; j_gene: TRBJ2-5
CDR3aa: CASSQSNYGYTF; CDR3nt: TGTGCCAGCAGCCAATCTAACTATGGCTACACCTTC; abundance: many; len: 12; v_gene: TRBV4-2; d_gene: -; j_gene: TRBJ1-2
CDR3aa: CAISDPGQAGGANVLTF; CDR3nt: TGTGCCATCAGTGACCCGGGACAGGCAGGGGGGGCCAACGTCCTGACTTTC; abundance: many; len: 17; v_gene: TRBV10-3; d_gene: TRBD1; j_gene: TRBJ2-6
CDR3aa: CASSPREGDYGYTF; CDR3nt: TGTGCCAGCAGCCCAAGGGAGGGAGACTATGGCTACACCTTC; abundance: many; len: 14; v_gene: TRBV11-2; d_gene: -; j_gene: TRBJ1-2
CDR3aa: CASSLERRPDSSYNEQFF; CDR3nt: TGCGCCAGCAGCTTGGAGAGGCGACCGGACTCTTCCTACAATGAGCAGTTCTTC; abundance: many; len: 18; v_gene: TRBV5-1; d_gene: -; j_gene: TRBJ2-1
CDR3aa: CASSLRRRVYGYTF; CDR3nt: TGTGCCAGCAGCTTACGTCGCAGGGTCTATGGCTACACCTTC; abundance: many; len: 14; v_gene: TRBV13; d_gene: -; j_gene: TRBJ1-2
CDR3aa: CASSTRDLVEAFF; CDR3nt: TGTGCCAGCAGCACGAGGGACCTCGTTGAAGCTTTCTTT; abundance: many; len: 13; v_gene: TRBV7-9; d_gene: -; j_gene: TRBJ1-1
CDR3aa: CASSPPWTLDPWGTDTQYF; CDR3nt: TGTGCCAGCTCACCACCATGGACCCTCGACCCTTGGGGTACAGATACGCAGTATTTT; abundance: many; len: 19; v_gene: TRBV18; d_gene: -; j_gene: TRBJ2-3
CDR3aa: CASSYTAVTGGNEQFF; CDR3nt: TGTGCCAGCAGTTACACCGCCGTGACAGGTGGCAATGAGCAGTTCTTC; abundance: -; len: 16; v_gene: TRBV6-5; d_gene: -; j_gene: TRBJ2-1
CDR3aa: CASSLSGMNTEAFF; CDR3nt: TGTGCCAGCAGTTTAAGTGGAATGAACACTGAAGCTTTCTTT; abundance: -; len: 14; v_gene: TRBV27; d_gene: -; j_gene: TRBJ1-1
CDR3aa: CAWSGVGAEAFF; CDR3nt: TGTGCCTGGAGTGGAGTCGGGGCGGAAGCTTTCTTT; abundance: many; len: 12; v_gene: TRBV30; d_gene: -; j_gene: TRBJ1-1
CDR3aa: CASNPGGGYGYTF; CDR3nt: TGTGCCAGCAACCCAGGGGGCGGATATGGCTACACCTTC; abundance: many; len: 13; v_gene: TRBV12-3/TRBV12-4; d_gene: TRBD1; j_gene: TRBJ1-2
CDR3aa: CASSQGTGMNTEAFF; CDR3nt: TGTGCCAGCAGCCAAGGGACAGGGATGAACACTGAAGCTTTCTTT; abundance: many; len: 15; v_gene: TRBV3-1; d_gene: TRBD1; j_gene: TRBJ1-1
CDR3aa: CASISGRFLYNEQFF; CDR3nt: TGTGCCAGCATTAGCGGGAGATTTCTATACAATGAGCAGTTCTTC; abundance: few; len: 15; v_gene: TRBV6-5; d_gene: TRBD2; j_gene: TRBJ2-1
CDR3aa: CSARVVRDKRTIYF; CDR3nt: TGCAGTGCTAGAGTTGTCAGGGACAAGCGCACCATATATTTT; abundance: -; len: 14; v_gene: TRBV20-1; d_gene: -; j_gene: TRBJ1-3
CDR3aa: CASSFVGTGGEQYF; CDR3nt: TGTGCCAGCAGTTTTGTTGGGACAGGGGGCGAGCAGTACTTC; abundance: many; len: 14; v_gene: TRBV12-3/TRBV12-4; d_gene: TRBD1; j_gene: TRBJ2-7
CDR3aa: CASTRGGRVDEQYF; CDR3nt: TGTGCCAGCACCCGAGGGGGGCGGGTGGACGAGCAGTACTTC; abundance: many; len: 14; v_gene: TRBV7-2; d_gene: -; j_gene: TRBJ2-7
CDR3aa: CASSDQGGAYGYTF; CDR3nt: TGTGCCAGCAGTGATCAAGGGGGCGCGTATGGCTACACCTTC; abundance: -; len: 14; v_gene: TRBV6-1; d_gene: TRBD1; j_gene: TRBJ1-2
CDR3aa: CASSVVAGRGETQYF; CDR3nt: TGTGCCAGCAGCGTAGTGGCGGGAAGGGGGGAGACCCAGTACTTC; abundance: many; len: 15; v_gene: TRBV9; d_gene: -; j_gene: TRBJ2-5
CDR3aa: CASSTRQGATNEKLFF; CDR3nt: TGTGCCAGCTCAACCCGACAGGGCGCAACTAATGAAAAACTGTTTTTT; abundance: many; len: 16; v_gene: TRBV18; d_gene: TRBD1; j_gene: TRBJ1-4